This T cell receptor beta chain was documented in a study of blood T cell repertoires in COVID-19. About the study: From the United States, Italy and Spain came samples of acute and convalescent COVID-19. The cDNA or gDNA used as material had been derived from T cells, B-cell-depleted T cells, or PBMCs.

In the original analysis: Amplification of reference gene primers provided the estimated nucleated cell counts. TCRdb's copy holds only in-frame clones and misses some; the assay was immunoSEQ multiplex PCR. The V and J calls and the clone size are those of that table, but D and trimming were determined from the DNA. Of 200,000 to 300,000 clones listed, less than 90% were seen once; the top ten hold under 5%. The CDR3 consists of 14 residues. CDR1 is SQVTM, CDR2 ANQGSEA, per germline. V was clipped by 2 bases and J by 2 bases, with 12 bases between them. This clone occurred a few times. The TCR originated in a man aged 55 to 70 with acute or convalescent COVID-19. The sequenced sample was peripheral blood. The chain is built from TRBV29-1 and TRBJ1-1; D not certain. The CDR3 is CSVERSGRNTEAFF. CDR3 sequence (DNA): TGCAGCGTTGAACGTTCAGGCCGTAACACTGAAGCTTTCTTT. Filled out from reference TRBV29-1 and TRBJ1-1, the complete variable domain reads SAVISQKPSRDICQRGTSLTIQCQVDSQVTMMFWYRQQPGQSLTLIATANQGSEATYESGFVIDKFPISRPNLTFSTLTVSNMSPEDSSIYLCSVERSGRNTEAFFGQGTRLTVV.